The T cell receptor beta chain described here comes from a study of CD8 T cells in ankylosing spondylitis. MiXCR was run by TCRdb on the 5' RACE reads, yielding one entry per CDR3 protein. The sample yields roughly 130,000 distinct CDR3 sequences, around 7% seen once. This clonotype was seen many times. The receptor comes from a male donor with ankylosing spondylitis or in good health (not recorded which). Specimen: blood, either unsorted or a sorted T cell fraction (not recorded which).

The CDR3 DNA reads as TGTGCCAGCAGCCCAGGGACAGGGGGCTCCGACACTGAAGCTTTCTTT. Its translation is CASSPGTGGSDTEAFF. V is TRBV3-1 and J is TRBJ1-1, with 12 bases identical to TRBD1. The J segment lost 3 bases and the V segment lost 4 bases, leaving 6 bases of the junction unmatched. Germline CDR1 and CDR2: LGHDT and YNNKEL (reference sequence). The CDR3 length is 16 residues.